These 23 T cell receptor beta chains share one sample of origin, sequenced in a study of blood T cell repertoires in COVID-19. Here immunoSEQ multiplex PCR was the method, and the copy in TCRdb shows in-frame clones only, minus some. In the table there are over 120,000 clones, under 90% of which are singletons. The sample was peripheral blood. The receptors come from a human donor in a cohort sampled during active COVID-19.

This chain connects TRBV15 to TRBJ1-4, with a tentative D call TRBD1 (6 bases). CDR3 length: 16 amino acids. The germline V gene has CDR1 LNHNV and CDR2 YYDKDF (reference sequence). The V and J ends lost 2 bases and 5 bases respectively, with 15 bases between them. CDR3 protein: CATSRTGGTPNEKLFF. CDR3 DNA: TGTGCCACCAGCAGAACGGGGGGGACACCAAATGAAAAACTGTTTTTT.

The CDR3 sequence: CASSYVSGGLLGEQYF. CDR3 bases: TGTGCCAGCAGTTACGTTAGCGGGGGCCTTTTGGGGGAGCAGTACTTC. The chain recombines TRBV6-2 or TRBV6-3 with TRBJ2-7, with 9 bases lining up with TRBD2. The CDR3 extends over 16 amino acids. V lost 2 bases, J lost 7 bases, and 12 bases stayed unmatched. CDR1 is MNHEY and CDR2 is SVGEGT in the germline V gene.

The chain couples TRBV6-2 or TRBV6-3 to TRBJ1-1; the D gene is possibly TRBD1 (6 bases). The CDR3 spans 14 residues. Trimming took 0 bases from V and 4 from J, leaving 9 bases between them. Germline V lookup: CDR1 MNHEY, CDR2 SVGEGT. As DNA, the CDR3 is TGTGCCAGCAGTTACTCTCAGGGGAGCACTGAAGCTTTCTTT. Protein sequence: CASSYSQGSTEAFF.

The V and J genes are TRBV11-3 and TRBJ2-7, with 7 positions matching TRBD2. J lost 5 bases, V lost 3 bases, and 7 bases had no gene match. The CDR3 spans 14 residues. Germline V lookup: CDR1 SGHNT, CDR2 YENEEA. In nucleotides, the CDR3 is TGTGCCAGCAGCTTCCTGGCGGGAGAACACGAGCAGTACGTC. Translating it yields CASSFLAGEHEQYV.

The genes are TRBV5-1 and TRBJ1-3, with a tentative D call TRBD1 (6 bases). CDR1 and CDR2 (germline): SGHRS, YFSETQ. V gave up 8 bases and J gave up 0 bases, with 24 bases separating them. This CDR3 has 18 residues. The CDR3 here is CARRQDGEGERSGNTIYF. The DNA of the CDR3 is TGCGCCAGGCGACAGGACGGAGAGGGGGAACGCTCTGGAAACACCATATATTTT.

This sequence joins TRBV5-4 and TRBJ2-6, with D tentatively TRBD1 (6 bases). The V end lost 2 bases, the J end lost 0 bases, and 6 bases lay between the germline ends. From germline, CDR1 is SGHNT and CDR2 YYREEE (reference sequence). There are 15 residues in the CDR3. This CDR3 reads CASSLQGSGANVLTF. Here the CDR3 DNA reads TGTGCCAGCAGCTTACAGGGCTCTGGGGCCAACGTCCTGACTTTC.

This clone was recorded many times. The rearrangement uses TRBV7-9 and TRBJ1-1, with 7 positions matching TRBD1. The CDR3 is 11 amino acids. CDR1 SEHNR and CDR2 FQNEAQ come from the germline V gene (reference sequence). The CDR3: CAGTANTEAFF. The CDR3 DNA reads as TGTGCTGGGACAGCTAACACTGAAGCTTTCTTT.

The gene calls are TRBV7-3 and TRBJ2-1; tentatively, D is TRBD2 (6 bases). The CDR3 contains 15 residues. V was shortened by 5 bases and J by 8 bases, with 19 bases between the two germline ends. The germline gives CDR1 SGHTA, CDR2 FQGTGA. CDR3 protein: CASSPMDYAWDEQFF. The CDR3 DNA reads TGTGCCAGCAGCCCGATGGACTATGCTTGGGATGAGCAGTTCTTC. The whole variable domain, remainder taken from reference TRBV7-3 and TRBJ2-1, is GAGVSQTPSNKVTEKGKYVELRCDPISGHTALYWYRQSLGQGPEFLIYFQGTGAADDSGLPNDRFFAVRPEGSVSTLKIQRTERGDSAVYLCASSPMDYAWDEQFFGPGTRLTVL.

The table lists this clone with a count of one. V gene TRBV29-1 combines with J gene TRBJ1-2, with D possibly being TRBD1 (6 bases). CDR1 SQVTM and CDR2 ANQGSEA come from the germline V gene. Trimming removed 2 bases at V and 5 bases at J, with 15 bases between. This CDR3 is 14 amino acids long. CDR3 sequence (DNA): TGCAGCGTTGAATCGCAGGGGCGACTATATGGCTACACCTTC. Its protein is CSVESQGRLYGYTF. The variable domain in full, completed from reference TRBV29-1 and TRBJ1-2, reads SAVISQKPSRDICQRGTSLTIQCQVDSQVTMMFWYRQQPGQSLTLIATANQGSEATYESGFVIDKFPISRPNLTFSTLTVSNMSPEDSSIYLCSVESQGRLYGYTFGSGTRLTVV.

The chain couples TRBV7-2 to TRBJ2-2; D remains ambiguous. The CDR3 consists of 15 residues. Trimming took 1 base from V and 6 from J, leaving 12 bases between them. The germline V gene encodes CDR1 SGHTA and CDR2 FQGNSA. The DNA of the CDR3 is TGTGCCAGCAGCTTAGGAAGTGCGGCGGCCGGGGAGCTGTTTTTT. This encodes CASSLGSAAAGELFF.

This clone has just a few counts. The V call is TRBV11-1, the J call TRBJ1-1; possibly TRBD1 for D (6 bases). V shed 3 bases and J shed 4 bases, with 12 bases lying between them. CDR1 and CDR2 from the germline V gene are SGHAT and FQDESV (reference sequence). This CDR3 is built from 14 residues. CDR3 in DNA: TGTGCCAGCAGCTTTTCCAGGGGAAGCACTGAAGCTTTCTTT. Its translation: CASSFSRGSTEAFF.

The V and J genes are TRBV11-3 and TRBJ1-1; D is possibly TRBD1 (5 bases). CDR3 size: 14 residues. Trimming stripped 8 bases from V and 1 base from J, with 14 bases between. Per the germline V gene, CDR1 is SGHNT and CDR2 is YENEEA. CDR3 nucleotides: TGTGCCAGCTCCTACGTGACAGCGAACACTGAAGCTTTCTTT. It specifies CASSYVTANTEAFF.

As for this clone: Additional DNA sequences in this sample encode the identical CDR3. The chain couples TRBV7-2 to TRBJ2-3; 11 bases match TRBD2. There are 14 residues in the CDR3. J was trimmed by 4 bases and V by 3 bases; bases with no gene match: 0. The germline CDR1 and CDR2 sequences are SGHTA and FQGNSA. In nucleotides, the CDR3 is TGTGCCAGCAGCTTTAGCGGGGGGGCAGATACGCAGTATTTT. Its translation: CASSFSGGADTQYF. Supplemented by reference TRBV7-2 and TRBJ2-3, the full variable domain reads GAGVSQSPSNKVTEKGKDVELRCDPISGHTALYWYRQSLGQGLEFLIYFQGNSAPDKSGLPSDRFSAERTGGSVSTLTIQRTQQEDSAVYLCASSFSGGADTQYFGPGTRLTVL.

This clone was detected only once. This chain links TRBV19 with TRBJ1-3; D unclear. Germline assignment: CDR1 LNHDA and CDR2 SQIVND (reference sequence). Deletions cut 4 bases from V and 0 bases from J, with 19 bases between. This CDR3 comprises 18 residues. DNA for the CDR3: TGTGCCAGTAGTACGCGAGTATTCGAGCAAACCTCTGGAAACACCATATATTTT. Translating gives CASSTRVFEQTSGNTIYF. Looking up the rest from reference TRBV19 and TRBJ1-3 gives the full variable domain: DGGITQSPKYLFRKEGQNVTLSCEQNLNHDAMYWYRQDPGQGLRLIYYSQIVNDFQKGDIAEGYSVSREKKESFPLTVTSAQKNPTAFYLCASSTRVFEQTSGNTIYFGEGSWLTVV.

There are a few counts of this clone. This chain links TRBV6-2 or TRBV6-3 with TRBJ1-1; possibly TRBD1 for D (5 bases). This CDR3 is built from 11 residues. Germline V CDR1 and CDR2: MNHEY, SVGEGT. V dropped 5 bases and J dropped 7 bases, with 8 bases sitting between them. As DNA, the CDR3 is TGTGCCAGCAGTCAGGGTGTTGAAGCTTTCTTT. It specifies CASSQGVEAFF.

This clone showed up just a few times. The chain joins TRBV3-1 (or the pseudogene TRBV3-2) to TRBJ2-7, with TRBD2 matching 9 bases. The junction had 5 bases not matched to a gene; V was cut back by 1 base and J by 1 base. Germline lookup yields CDR1 LGHDT and CDR2 YNNKEL (reference sequence). This CDR3 region has 16 residues. The CDR3 spells CASSQVMTSGSYEQYF. DNA for the CDR3: TGTGCCAGCAGCCAAGTTATGACTAGCGGTTCCTACGAGCAGTACTTC.

The V call is TRBV24-1, the J call TRBJ2-1; 14 positions agree with TRBD2. Germline CDR1 KGHDR, CDR2 SFDVKD. There are 16 residues in the CDR3. After removal of 5 bases from V and 7 bases from J, the junction contained 6 bases not matched to a gene. CDR3: CATSGGLAGGMNEQFF. The CDR3 nucleotides read TGTGCCACCAGTGGCGGACTAGCGGGAGGAATGAATGAGCAGTTCTTC.

This chain joins TRBV7-2 and TRBJ1-1; D gene ambiguous. The germline V gene has CDR1 SGHTA and CDR2 FQGNSA. The CDR3 totals 13 residues. The V gene lost 1 base and the J gene lost 5 bases, with 8 bases spanning the gap. The CDR3 loop is CASSLGAGTEAFF. Here the CDR3 DNA reads TGTGCCAGCAGCTTAGGGGCTGGAACTGAAGCTTTCTTT.

V is TRBV7-2 and J is TRBJ1-2; D is ambiguous. The CDR3 runs to 15 residues. CDR1 is SGHTA and CDR2 is FQGNSA in the germline V gene. Trimming pared 2 bases from V and 5 bases from J, leaving 15 bases between. The CDR3: CASSLSGGNEYGYTF. The DNA for the CDR3 is TGTGCCAGCAGCTTATCAGGAGGAAATGAGTATGGCTACACCTTC. Supplemented by reference TRBV7-2 and TRBJ1-2, the full variable domain reads GAGVSQSPSNKVTEKGKDVELRCDPISGHTALYWYRQSLGQGLEFLIYFQGNSAPDKSGLPSDRFSAERTGGSVSTLTIQRTQQEDSAVYLCASSLSGGNEYGYTFGSGTRLTVV.

This rearrangement joins TRBV19 to TRBJ1-4; D call uncertain. CDR1 and CDR2 (germline): LNHDA, SQIVND (reference sequence). The CDR3 covers 15 residues. V was clipped by 5 bases and J by 0 bases, with 10 bases between them. DNA for the CDR3: TGTGCCAGTAGTGCGGTTCGAACAACTAATGAAAAACTGTTTTTT. Its translation: CASSAVRTTNEKLFF.

CDR3 sequence: CASSQGSGRTRGYTF. CDR3 DNA: TGTGCCAGCAGCCAAGGGAGTGGCAGGACTCGTGGCTACACCTTC. The V gene is TRBV3-1 (or the pseudogene TRBV3-2), the J gene TRBJ1-2; D is uncertain. Germline V gene lookup returns CDR1 LGHDT and CDR2 YNNKEL (reference sequence). The CDR3 contains 15 residues. Trimming took off 1 base at V and 7 bases at J, with 16 bases between the two ends.

This chain uses TRBV2 with TRBJ1-1, with 9 bases fitting TRBD1. CDR1 SNHLY and CDR2 FYNNEI come from the germline V gene. This CDR3 region has 14 residues. J gave up 6 bases and V 6 bases, and 8 bases lay outside the gene matches. CDR3 sequence (DNA): TGTGCCAGCAGGGGGACAGGGTTATGGTCTGAAGCTTTCTTT. Translation gives CASRGTGLWSEAFF.

The chain uses TRBV7-2 and TRBJ1-1, with D possibly matching TRBD1 (5 bases). From germline, CDR1 is SGHTA and CDR2 FQGNSA. Trimming shortened V by 3 bases and J by 1 base, and 15 bases separated the two germline ends. This CDR3 spans 16 amino acids. CDR3 in DNA: TGTGCCAGCAGCTTCCCCCCACGACAGAGGAACACTGAAGCTTTCTTT. The encoded protein is CASSFPPRQRNTEAFF.